This T cell receptor (beta chain) derives from a study of shared clonotypes between healthy human individuals. Study findings and constraints: Around 5.4% of naive CD4 clonotypes were common to a few donors. In this cohort, only blood was sampled, and tissue repertoires likely differ. A reduction in generation probabilities was seen for non-shared clonotypes relative to those shared by all four donors.

As to this clone: The antigen is undetermined.

Every immunoSEQ plate was one replicate of a subset's evenly spread DNA. TCRdb's copy holds only in-frame clones and misses some; the assay was immunoSEQ multiplex PCR. The repertoire holds about 1.5 million clones, 95% to 99% seen once, with 0.4% to 0.45% in the top ten. Germline-derived CDR1 and CDR2 are MNHNY and SVGAGI (reference sequence). V lost 10 bases, J lost 4 bases, and 10 bases stayed unmatched. This CDR3 is 14 amino acids long. Sample: naive CD4+ T cells sorted from blood. The subset: CD45RA+ positively selected. V is TRBV6-6 and J is TRBJ1-2, with TRBD1 identical over 9 bases. This sequence originates from a man aged 25-45 years in good health. The CDR3 nucleotides are TGTGCCACCCTCCGGGACAGGGACTTCTATGGCTACACCTTC. This encodes CATLRDRDFYGYTF.